The clone carrying this T cell receptor (beta chain) was seen many times. TCRdb re-called clones from the PCR reads using MiXCR. Of about 32,000 clones in the sample, around a quarter are singletons; the top ten hold about 10%. The CDR3 is made up of 12 amino acids. The V end was cut by 6 bases, the J end by 3 bases, with 11 bases between. The germline V gene has CDR1 SQVTM and CDR2 ANQGSEA. This sample was taken from a study of metastatic and nonmetastatic thyroid tumors. Treatment of any kind had been given to no patient before thyroid surgery. The TCR comes from a female donor with papillary thyroid cancer or a benign thyroid nodule (not recorded which). Some clones in this sample may be carry-over from other donors' samples. Sequenced material: blood. The V gene is TRBV29-1, the J gene TRBJ1-1; weak D call: TRBD1 (5 bases). The DNA of the CDR3 is TGCAGCGTCCCCACCAGGGACACTGAAGCTTTCTTT. Translating it yields CSVPTRDTEAFF.